Below are 22 T cell receptor beta chains sequenced from a single sample in a study of blood T cell repertoires in COVID-19. Produced via immunoSEQ multiplex PCR; TCRdb's table is partial and in-frame only. The sample lists around 300,000 clones; approximately 85% were seen once. The sequencing input was peripheral blood. These receptors all come from a woman in her seventies with acute or convalescent COVID-19.

V and J are TRBV15 and TRBJ2-1; D uncertain. The CDR3 is made up of 15 amino acids. V lost 2 bases to trimming and J lost 0 bases, with 8 bases between them. CDR1 and CDR2 (germline): LNHNV, YYDKDF (reference sequence). CDR3 DNA sequence: TGTGCCACCAGCAGATCTTCGAGCTCCTACAATGAGCAGTTCTTC. Residues: CATSRSSSSYNEQFF.

The sample holds one count of this clone. At one end the junction does not follow the germline gene, possibly because of a read error. This same CDR3 is encoded by further DNA sequences in the sample. This chain joins TRBV5-8 and TRBJ2-3; D possibly corresponds to TRBD1 (5 bases). CDR1 and CDR2 from the germline V gene are SGHTS and YDEGEE. CDR3 size: 13 residues. CDR3 amino acids: CASSRTFTDTQYF. CDR3 DNA sequence: TGCGCCAGCAGCCGGACATTCACAGATACGCAGTATTTT.

The chain has TRBV11-2 and TRBJ2-7, with 8 bases identical to TRBD1. CDR3 length: 12 residues. V trimming: 4 bases; J trimming: 7 bases; junction bases outside the gene matches: 3. Per germline, CDR1 SGHAT and CDR2 FQNNGV. CDR3 sequence (DNA): TGTGCCAGCAGCTGGACAGGGAATGAGCAGTACTTC. Translating gives CASSWTGNEQYF.

A word on this clone: Just one base apart from a much larger clone, this may be a read error. The V gene is TRBV27, the J gene TRBJ1-1, with TRBD1 as a possible D gene (6 bases). The CDR3 has 12 residues. With 5 bases removed from V and 5 bases from J, the gap between germline ends came to 9 bases. Germline CDR1 MNHEY, CDR2 SMNVEV (reference sequence). This CDR3 reads CASSHRETEAFF. Here the CDR3 DNA reads TGTGCCAGCAGTCACAGGGAGACTGAAGCTTTCTTT.

The chain carries TRBV4-2 and TRBJ2-3; D unresolved. Germline assignment: CDR1 LGHNA and CDR2 YNFKEQ. The CDR3 spans 14 residues. Trimming stripped 0 bases from V and 5 bases from J, with 9 bases between. CDR3 sequence reads: CASSQERWRDTQYF. In nucleotides, the CDR3 is TGTGCCAGCAGCCAAGAAAGGTGGAGAGATACGCAGTATTTT.

The chain's CDR3 is CASSQASTEAFF. DNA of the CDR3: TGTGCCAGCAGCCAAGCCAGCACTGAAGCTTTCTTT. This chain connects TRBV3-1 (or the pseudogene TRBV3-2) to TRBJ1-1; D unresolved. The CDR3 runs to 12 residues. V lost 1 base and J 4 bases, leaving 4 bases between the germline ends. Germline assignment: CDR1 LGHDT and CDR2 YNNKEL (reference sequence).

This clone was seen more than once but under ten times. This chain links TRBV6-5 with TRBJ2-7; 7 bases are shared with TRBD1. Trimming took 6 bases from V and 6 from J; bases not matched to a gene: 8. Germline values: CDR1 MNHEY, CDR2 SVGAGI. CDR3 length: 13 amino acids. Here the CDR3 DNA reads TGTGCCAGCAGGCGATTGACAGGGTCCGAGCAGTACTTC. Residues: CASRRLTGSEQYF.

The chain uses TRBV5-6 and TRBJ1-4, with 8 bases matching TRBD1. CDR3 length equals 16 residues. Germline-derived CDR1 and CDR2 are SGHDT and YYEEEE. The ends lost 4 bases at V and 12 bases at J; junction bases unmatched: 17. This CDR3 is CASSGQGISLPGELFF. The DNA of the CDR3 is TGTGCCAGCAGCGGACAGGGAATATCCTTGCCCGGGGAACTGTTTTTT. The whole variable domain, remainder taken from reference TRBV5-6 and TRBJ1-4, is DAGVTQSPTHLIKTRGQQVTLRCSPKSGHDTVSWYQQALGQGPQFIFQYYEEEERQRGNFPDRFSGHQFPNYSSELNVNALLLGDSALYLCASSGQGISLPGELFFGSGTQLSVL.

The V call is TRBV5-1, the J call TRBJ1-2; TRBD1 agrees at 12 bases. With 3 bases clipped from V and 2 bases from J, the junction kept 2 bases outside the gene matches. Germline CDR1 reads SGHRS; CDR2 reads YFSETQ. This CDR3 has 15 residues. CDR3 nucleotide sequence: TGCGCCAGCAGCTGGGGACAGGGGGCAAACTATGGCTACACCTTC. It encodes CASSWGQGANYGYTF.

This clone was seen a handful of times. The chain has TRBV6-6 and TRBJ1-2; D uncertain. The V and J ends lost 8 bases and 3 bases respectively, with 7 bases between them. Germline V gives CDR1 MNHNY, CDR2 SVGAGI (reference sequence). CDR3 length equals 11 residues. The CDR3 region is CASRRDYGYTF. CDR3 coding DNA: TGTGCCAGCCGCCGGGACTATGGCTACACCTTC.

The gene calls are TRBV19 and TRBJ2-7; D may be TRBD1 (6 bases). This CDR3 contains 14 residues. Trimming took 3 bases from V and 2 from J, leaving 11 bases between them. The germline V gene encodes CDR1 LNHDA and CDR2 SQIVND (reference sequence). For the CDR3, the DNA is TGTGCCAGTAGTATGGGTGGGGGCACCTACGAGCAGTACTTC. It is translated as CASSMGGGTYEQYF. Combining the CDR3 with reference TRBV19 and TRBJ2-7 gives the whole variable domain DGGITQSPKYLFRKEGQNVTLSCEQNLNHDAMYWYRQDPGQGLRLIYYSQIVNDFQKGDIAEGYSVSREKKESFPLTVTSAQKNPTAFYLCASSMGGGTYEQYFGPGTRLTVT.

This clone was seen just once. The chain is built from TRBV19 and TRBJ2-3, with 10 bases identical to TRBD1. CDR1 is LNHDA, CDR2 SQIVND, per germline (reference sequence). This CDR3 has 16 residues. V gave up 6 bases and J gave up 2 bases; unmatched junction bases: 8. The CDR3 bases are TGTGCCAGTAGACCTCCGGGACAGGGGCTCACAGATACGCAGTATTTT. Encoded protein: CASRPPGQGLTDTQYF.

The chain recombines TRBV2 with TRBJ1-6; 10 nucleotides match TRBD1. Germline CDR1 reads SNHLY; CDR2 reads FYNNEI. The V and J ends lost 7 bases and 2 bases, in that order; junction bases with no gene match: 8. This CDR3 is built from 17 residues. The CDR3 bases are TGTGCCAGCACCCCCGGGACAGGGGCCGCCTATAATTCACCCCTCCACTTT. Protein: CASTPGTGAAYNSPLHF. The variable domain in full, with the rest retrieved from reference TRBV2 and TRBJ1-6, is EPEVTQTPSHQVTQMGQEVILRCVPISNHLYFYWYRQILGQKVEFLVSFYNNEISEKSEIFDDQFSVERPDGSNFTLKIRSTKLEDSAMYFCASTPGTGAAYNSPLHFGNGTRLTVT.

The V and J genes are TRBV5-1 and TRBJ2-1; possible D gene TRBD2, 7 bases. Between the trimmed V and J ends, which lost 1 base and 1 base, there was a span of 21 bases. This CDR3 spans 19 amino acids. Germline loops: CDR1 SGHRS, CDR2 YFSETQ. The CDR3 DNA is TGCGCCAGCAGCTTGTGGGCGGGGGCATCATCTAGGTCCTACAATGAGCAGTTCTTC. It yields the protein CASSLWAGASSRSYNEQFF.

The J gene is TRBJ1-1, the V gene TRBV18; 7 bases are shared with TRBD1. This CDR3 spans 14 amino acids. With 4 bases clipped from V and 7 bases from J, the junction kept 9 bases outside the gene matches. From germline, CDR1 is KGHSH and CDR2 LQKENI. In DNA form, the CDR3 reads TGTGCCAGCTCACAACAGGGGAAGGCGGGTGAAGCTTTCTTT. Residues: CASSQQGKAGEAFF.

The rearrangement links TRBV25-1 to TRBJ2-5; 8 bases line up with TRBD2. Trimming cost V 4 bases and J 3 bases; bases outside gene matches: 1. The CDR3 consists of 13 residues. Germline CDR1 is MGHDK and CDR2 is SYGVNS. The CDR3 spells CASSGAGEETQYF. CDR3 sequence (DNA): TGTGCCAGCAGTGGAGCGGGGGAAGAGACCCAGTACTTC.

V is TRBV19 and J is TRBJ2-2, with D possibly being TRBD1 (6 bases). Trimming took off 3 bases at V and 4 bases at J, with 15 bases between the two ends. CDR3 length: 16 amino acids. Per the germline V gene, CDR1 is LNHDA and CDR2 is SQIVND (reference sequence). CDR3 amino acids: CASSMGAGRITGELFF. The CDR3 nucleotides are TGTGCCAGTAGTATGGGGGCAGGGCGGATCACCGGGGAGCTGTTTTTT.

On this clone itself: At one end, the junction sequence differs from germline, possibly due to a read error. The chain has TRBV2 and TRBJ1-2; TRBD1 aligns across 7 bases. In germline, CDR1 is SNHLY, CDR2 FYNNEI. This CDR3 has 11 amino acids. CDR3 in amino acids: CASPTGVGLPF. The CDR3 DNA sequence: TGTGCCAGCCCTACAGGGGTTGGTCTTCCCTTC.

The V and J genes are TRBV29-1 and TRBJ1-4; perhaps TRBD1 as D (5 bases). CDR1 is SQVTM and CDR2 is ANQGSEA in the germline V gene. Trimming left V 6 bases short and J 2 bases short, with 13 bases between. The CDR3 runs to 14 residues. In DNA, the CDR3 is TGCAGCGTGGCAGGGCTTAGGACTAATGAAAAACTGTTTTTT. Residues: CSVAGLRTNEKLFF.

The chain carries TRBV30 and TRBJ1-5; D possibly corresponds to TRBD1 (5 bases). There are 13 residues in the CDR3. The germline V gene has CDR1 GTSNPN and CDR2 SVGIG (reference sequence). V was clipped by 2 bases and J by 4 bases, with 9 bases between them. The CDR3 coding sequence is TGTGCCTGGAGTTTGACAGATAATCAGCCCCAGCATTTT. Translation: CAWSLTDNQPQHF.

V gene TRBV15 combines with J gene TRBJ2-1; 10 bases are a match to TRBD1. CDR3 length: 14 amino acids. V lost 5 bases and J lost 9; bases outside the gene matches: 7. Germline CDR1 LNHNV, CDR2 YYDKDF (reference sequence). The CDR3, as DNA: TGTGCCACCAGCGACCGGGACAGGGGCCTTGAGCAGTTCTTC. Translation: CATSDRDRGLEQFF.

The genes are TRBV2 and TRBJ2-5; no clear D gene. The CDR3 extends over 16 amino acids. V was shortened by 4 bases and J by 7 bases, with 22 bases between the two germline ends. CDR1 is SNHLY, CDR2 FYNNEI, per germline. CDR3 sequence reads: CASSGLRAAPPRTQYF. The CDR3 DNA reads as TGTGCCAGCAGTGGCTTGCGCGCCGCCCCGCCCCGGACCCAGTACTTC. Drawing the rest from reference TRBV2 and TRBJ2-5, the complete variable domain is EPEVTQTPSHQVTQMGQEVILRCVPISNHLYFYWYRQILGQKVEFLVSFYNNEISEKSEIFDDQFSVERPDGSNFTLKIRSTKLEDSAMYFCASSGLRAAPPRTQYFGPGTRLLVL.